A single sample is the source of the 19 T cell receptor beta chains below, sequenced in a study of identical twins. From the 5' RACE reads, TCRdb called clonotypes with MiXCR, one entry per CDR3 protein. The sample comprises about 890,000 distinct CDR3 sequences, 12% of which are singletons, and roughly 1.5% rests with the top ten. These sequences were also reported in another study, on yellow fever vaccine responses in identical twins.

The sequencing input was PBMCs. These receptors were taken from a woman aged 18 to 35 in good health.

The rearrangement uses TRBV4-1 and TRBJ2-1; 11 bases map to TRBD2. This CDR3 comprises 17 residues. V dropped 0 bases and J dropped 15; count of bases not matched to a gene: 16. In germline, CDR1 is MGHRA, CDR2 YSYEKL. CDR3 residues: CASSQEGLVASGRKGFF. CDR3 nucleotide sequence: TGCGCCAGCAGCCAAGAAGGTCTAGTGGCTAGCGGGAGGAAAGGGTTCTTC.

In its sample, this clonotype was seen a few times. The chain uses TRBV12-3 or TRBV12-4 and TRBJ1-1; a possible D gene is TRBD1 (5 bases). With 3 bases removed from V and 3 bases from J, the gap between germline ends came to 11 bases. This CDR3 comprises 14 residues. DNA for the CDR3: TGTGCCAGCAGTTTCGGGGGAGGTCACACTGAAGCTTTCTTT. This encodes CASSFGGGHTEAFF.

This clonotype turned up a few times. This sequence joins TRBV27 and TRBJ1-5; perhaps TRBD1 as D (5 bases). There are 18 residues in the CDR3. The ends were cut back, 2 bases at V and 1 base at J, with 18 bases in the middle. Germline lookup yields CDR1 MNHEY and CDR2 SMNVEV (reference sequence). Written as DNA, the CDR3 is TGTGCCAGCAGTTTACGCCGCCAGGGCCGTGGGAGCAATCAGCCCCAGCATTTT. Its protein is CASSLRRQGRGSNQPQHF.

In its sample, this clonotype was seen many times. The rearrangement links TRBV25-1 to TRBJ1-5; TRBD1 matches 8 bases. The germline V gene encodes CDR1 MGHDK and CDR2 SYGVNS. With V trimmed by 6 bases and J by 0 bases, 13 bases remained unmatched. This CDR3 is 18 amino acids long. The CDR3 region has the DNA TGTGCCAGCAGGTCCCTTGGAAGACAGGGGCATAGCAATCAGCCCCAGCATTTT. Amino acids: CASRSLGRQGHSNQPQHF.

V is TRBV7-6 and J is TRBJ2-7, with D perhaps matching TRBD1 or TRBD2 (5 bases each). V gave up 6 bases and J gave up 4 bases, with 22 bases separating them. CDR3 length equals 16 residues. Germline V lookup: CDR1 SGHVS, CDR2 FNYEAQ. The CDR3 loop reads CASSQNRDLRPYEQYF. CDR3 coding DNA: TGTGCCAGCAGTCAAAACCGGGACCTCCGCCCTTACGAGCAGTACTTC.

This clonotype showed up just a few times. V usage is TRBV7-3 and J usage is TRBJ2-1; 8 nucleotides align to TRBD2. Germline trimming cut 5 bases from V and 6 bases from J; bases unmatched to any gene: 9. The CDR3 length is 15 residues. Per germline, CDR1 SGHTA and CDR2 FQGTGA. The CDR3 here is CASSIYGLAGNEQFF. CDR3 in DNA: TGTGCCAGCAGCATCTACGGACTAGCCGGCAATGAGCAGTTCTTC.

This clonotype turned up a few times. The chain carries TRBV10-3 and TRBJ1-1; D is ambiguous. CDR1 and CDR2 (germline): ENHRY, SYGVKD. The CDR3 has 12 residues. V lost 2 bases to trimming and J lost 7 bases, with 8 bases between them. Here the CDR3 DNA reads TGTGCCATCAGTGAGGGGCTGGTTGAAGCTTTCTTT. This encodes CAISEGLVEAFF.

The gene calls are TRBV10-3 and TRBJ2-3; possible D gene TRBD1, 6 bases. The CDR3 spans 16 residues. The V gene's germline CDR1 is ENHRY and CDR2 SYGVKD. The V gene lost 0 bases and the J gene lost 5 bases, with 15 bases spanning the gap. The CDR3 bases are TGTGCCATCAGTGAGTCGGGGGCACCGTCCGGAGATACGCAGTATTTT. This encodes CAISESGAPSGDTQYF.

V and J are TRBV12-3 or TRBV12-4 and TRBJ2-1; no definite D call. There are 13 residues in the CDR3. Trimming pared 3 bases from V and 8 bases from J, leaving 11 bases between. CDR3 loop: CASSFEARHEQFF. CDR3 nucleotide sequence: TGTGCCAGCAGTTTTGAAGCCCGCCATGAGCAGTTCTTC.

The J gene is TRBJ2-7, the V gene TRBV4-1; 8 nucleotides line up with TRBD2. The CDR3 runs to 16 residues. The J segment lost 4 bases and the V segment lost 0 bases, leaving 8 bases of the junction unmatched. CDR1 MGHRA and CDR2 YSYEKL come from the germline V gene. The DNA of the CDR3 is TGCGCCAGCAGCCAAGATCCGAGCGGGAGTTATTACGAGCAGTACTTC. The encoded protein is CASSQDPSGSYYEQYF.

J is TRBJ2-1 and V is TRBV7-2, with D possibly TRBD2 on 6 matching bases. With 7 bases removed from V and 7 bases from J, the gap between germline ends came to 17 bases. CDR1 is SGHTA, CDR2 FQGNSA, per germline. The CDR3 is 14 residues long. The CDR3 reads CASTPPGLRNEQFF. The CDR3 region has the DNA TGTGCCAGCACCCCACCGGGACTTCGAAATGAGCAGTTCTTC.

The V gene is TRBV20-1, the J gene TRBJ2-3; 13 nucleotides line up with TRBD2. Germline CDR1 is DFQATT and CDR2 is SNEGSKA (reference sequence). J lost 2 bases, V lost 5 bases, and 4 bases had no gene match. This CDR3 spans 15 amino acids. CDR3 nucleotides: TGCAGTGCTCCGGGACTAGCGGGACTCACAGATACGCAGTATTTT. Protein product: CSAPGLAGLTDTQYF.

This clonotype was picked up a small number of times. One end of the junction fails to match germline, which may point to a read error. The rearrangement links TRBV20-1 to TRBJ2-5, with TRBD2 matching 14 bases. CDR1 and CDR2 (germline): DFQATT, SNEGSKA (reference sequence). The CDR3 spans 12 residues. In nucleotides, the CDR3 is TGCAGTGCTAAGGGACTAGCGGGAGTCGGGTGGTTC. Encoded protein: CSAKGLAGVGWF.

This clonotype appeared a single time. The genes are TRBV19 and TRBJ2-7, with D maybe TRBD1 (5 bases). There are 14 residues in the CDR3. Germline CDR1 and CDR2: LNHDA and SQIVND (reference sequence). V was clipped by 9 bases and J by 6 bases, with 21 bases between them. CDR3 nucleotide sequence: TGTGCCAGCGCCCAGGGCCGAGGTACTGGCGAGCAGTACTTC. Protein: CASAQGRGTGEQYF.

This clonotype was recorded many times. J is TRBJ2-1 and V is TRBV5-6; 10 bases are a match to TRBD2. The CDR3 has 15 residues. Germline V lookup: CDR1 SGHDT, CDR2 YYEEEE. V dropped 4 bases and J dropped 2; count of bases not matched to a gene: 3. The CDR3 DNA sequence: TGTGCCAGCAGCCGGGGGACTAGCGCCTACAATGAGCAGTTCTTC. Its protein is CASSRGTSAYNEQFF.

The chain uses TRBV5-5 and TRBJ2-7; no clear D gene. This CDR3 has 14 amino acids. V was pared by 2 bases and J by 0 bases, with 9 bases between. Germline CDR1 SGHKS, CDR2 YYEKEE (reference sequence). CDR3 bases: TGTGCCAGCAGCTTTTTCAGAGACTCCTACGAGCAGTACGTC. It codes for CASSFFRDSYEQYV.

The V gene is TRBV6-2 or TRBV6-3, the J gene TRBJ2-1; 12 nucleotides align to TRBD2. Germline lookup yields CDR1 MNHEY and CDR2 SVGEGT. Losses at the gene ends were 6 bases for V and 1 base for J; bases not matched to a gene: 16. The CDR3 consists of 20 residues. CDR3: CASSGTRLAGDLRSYNEQFF. CDR3 in DNA: TGTGCCAGCAGCGGCACCCGACTAGCGGGGGACTTGAGGTCCTACAATGAGCAGTTCTTC.

In this sample, this clonotype turned up many times. The chain carries TRBV12-3 or TRBV12-4 and TRBJ1-3; D not certain. CDR3 size: 13 residues. Between the trimmed V and J ends, which lost 7 bases and 3 bases, there was a span of 10 bases. CDR3 region: CASTKGNGNTIYF. In DNA form, the CDR3 reads TGTGCCAGCACCAAAGGAAATGGAAACACCATATATTTT.

The chain joins TRBV10-3 to TRBJ2-2; 8 nucleotides agree with TRBD2. V lost 3 bases to trimming and J lost 1 base; unmatched junction nucleotides: 4. Germline CDR1 ENHRY, CDR2 SYGVKD. The CDR3 sequence is 16 residues long. In DNA form, the CDR3 reads TGTGCCATCAGTGACTGGCGGGAGGAGAACACCGGGGAGCTGTTTTTT. Amino acid sequence: CAISDWREENTGELFF.